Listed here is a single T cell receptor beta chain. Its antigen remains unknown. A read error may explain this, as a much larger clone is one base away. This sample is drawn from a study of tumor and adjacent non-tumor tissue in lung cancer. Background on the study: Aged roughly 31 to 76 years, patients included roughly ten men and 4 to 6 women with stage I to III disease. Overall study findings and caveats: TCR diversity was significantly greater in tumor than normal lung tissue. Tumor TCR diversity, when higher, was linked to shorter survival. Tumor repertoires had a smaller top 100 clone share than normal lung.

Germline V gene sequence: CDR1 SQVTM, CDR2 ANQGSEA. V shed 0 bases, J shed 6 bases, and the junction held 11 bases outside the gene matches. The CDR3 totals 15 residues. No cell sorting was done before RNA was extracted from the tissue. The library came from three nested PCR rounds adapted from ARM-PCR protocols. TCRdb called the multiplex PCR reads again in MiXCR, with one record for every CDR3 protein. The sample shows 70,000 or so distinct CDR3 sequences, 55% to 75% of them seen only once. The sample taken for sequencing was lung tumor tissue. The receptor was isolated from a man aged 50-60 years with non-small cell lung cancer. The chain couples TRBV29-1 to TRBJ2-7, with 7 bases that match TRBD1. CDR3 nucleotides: TGCAGCGTTGAAGAAGCCAGGGGGAGAGACAGCGAGCAGTACTTC. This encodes CSVEEARGRDSEQYF.